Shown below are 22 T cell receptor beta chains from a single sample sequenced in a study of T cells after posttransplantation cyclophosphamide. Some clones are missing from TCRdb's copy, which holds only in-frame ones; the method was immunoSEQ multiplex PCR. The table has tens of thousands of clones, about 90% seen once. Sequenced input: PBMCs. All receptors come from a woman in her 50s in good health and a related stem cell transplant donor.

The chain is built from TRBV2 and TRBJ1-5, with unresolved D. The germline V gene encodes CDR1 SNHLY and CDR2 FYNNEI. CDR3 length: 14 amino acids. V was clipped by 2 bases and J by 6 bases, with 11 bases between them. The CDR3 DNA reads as TGTGCCAGCAGTGAAAACGGTGTAAGTCAGCCCCAGCATTTT. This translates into CASSENGVSQPQHF.

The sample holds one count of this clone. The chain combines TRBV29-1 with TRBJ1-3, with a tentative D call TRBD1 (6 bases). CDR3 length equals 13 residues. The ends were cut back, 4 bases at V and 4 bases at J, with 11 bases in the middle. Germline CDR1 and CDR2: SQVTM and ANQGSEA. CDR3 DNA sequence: TGCAGCGTTGCCTCAGGGGCAGGAAACACCATATATTTT. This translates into CSVASGAGNTIYF.

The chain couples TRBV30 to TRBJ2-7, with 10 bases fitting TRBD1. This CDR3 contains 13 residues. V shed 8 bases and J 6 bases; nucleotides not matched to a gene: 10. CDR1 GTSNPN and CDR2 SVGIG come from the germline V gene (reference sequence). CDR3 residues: CAAEMGTGAEQYF. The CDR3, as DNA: TGTGCCGCCGAAATGGGGACAGGGGCCGAGCAGTACTTC. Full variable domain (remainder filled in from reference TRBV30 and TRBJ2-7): SQTIHQWPATLVQPVGSPLSLECTVEGTSNPNLYWYRQAAGRGLQLLFYSVGIGQISSEVPQNLSASRPQDRQFILSSKKLLLSDSGFYLCAAEMGTGAEQYFGPGTRLTVT.

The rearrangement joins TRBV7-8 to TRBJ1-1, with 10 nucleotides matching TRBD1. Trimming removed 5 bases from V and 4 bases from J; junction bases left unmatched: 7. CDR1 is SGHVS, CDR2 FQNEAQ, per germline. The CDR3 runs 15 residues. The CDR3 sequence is CASSLGGQGTTEAFF. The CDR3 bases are TGTGCCAGCAGCCTTGGGGGACAGGGGACCACTGAAGCTTTCTTT.

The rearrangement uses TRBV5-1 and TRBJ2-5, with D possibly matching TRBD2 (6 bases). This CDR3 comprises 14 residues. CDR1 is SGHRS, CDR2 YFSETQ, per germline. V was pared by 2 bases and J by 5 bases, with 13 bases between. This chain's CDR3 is CASSFRGLGETQYF. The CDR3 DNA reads TGCGCCAGCAGCTTCCGGGGGTTGGGGGAGACCCAGTACTTC.

CDR3 DNA sequence: TGTGCCAGCAGTTTTACAGGAGGGGCGGGCTACGAGCAGTACTTC. The encoded protein is CASSFTGGAGYEQYF. The chain combines TRBV6-5 with TRBJ2-5, with a possible D match to TRBD2 (6 bases). The better agreement between TRBJ2-7 and the DNA end casts doubt on the J call. CDR1 is MNHEY and CDR2 is SVGAGI in the germline V gene. CDR3 length: 15 residues.

The CDR3 is CASSLAGRTNTEAFF. For the CDR3, the DNA is TGTGCCAGCAGCTTGGCGGGGCGAACCAACACTGAAGCTTTCTTT. The chain employs TRBV7-8 and TRBJ1-1; maybe TRBD1 (5 bases). In germline, CDR1 is SGHVS, CDR2 FQNEAQ. Deletions cut 3 bases from V and 2 bases from J, with 13 bases between. The CDR3 totals 15 residues.

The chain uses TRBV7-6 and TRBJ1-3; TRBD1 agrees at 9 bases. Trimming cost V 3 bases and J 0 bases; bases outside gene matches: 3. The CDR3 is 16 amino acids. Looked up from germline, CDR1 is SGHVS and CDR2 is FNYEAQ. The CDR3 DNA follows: TGTGCCAGCAGCTTTGGGACAGGGAGCTCTGGAAACACCATATATTTT. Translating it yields CASSFGTGSSGNTIYF.

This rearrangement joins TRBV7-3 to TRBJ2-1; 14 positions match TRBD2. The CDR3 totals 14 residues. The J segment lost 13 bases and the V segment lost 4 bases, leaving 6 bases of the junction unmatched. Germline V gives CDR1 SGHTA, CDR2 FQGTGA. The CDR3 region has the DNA TGTGCCAGCAGCTCGACTAGCGGGAGGGAGAAACAGTTCTTC. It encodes CASSSTSGREKQFF. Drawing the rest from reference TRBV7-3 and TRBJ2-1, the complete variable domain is GAGVSQTPSNKVTEKGKYVELRCDPISGHTALYWYRQSLGQGPEFLIYFQGTGAADDSGLPNDRFFAVRPEGSVSTLKIQRTERGDSAVYLCASSSTSGREKQFFGPGTRLTVL.

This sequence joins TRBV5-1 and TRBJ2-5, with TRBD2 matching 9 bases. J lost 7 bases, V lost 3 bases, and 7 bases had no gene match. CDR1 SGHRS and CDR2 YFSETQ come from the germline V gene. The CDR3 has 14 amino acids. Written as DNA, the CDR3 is TGCGCCAGCAGCTCCTTAGCGGGGGAGGGGACCCAGTACTTC. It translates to CASSSLAGEGTQYF.

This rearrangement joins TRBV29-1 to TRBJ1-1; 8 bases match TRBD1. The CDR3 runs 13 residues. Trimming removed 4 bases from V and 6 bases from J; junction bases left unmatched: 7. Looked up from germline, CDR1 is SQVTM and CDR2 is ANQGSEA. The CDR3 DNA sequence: TGCAGCGTTGCGGTACAGGGGGGTTCTGAAGCTTTCTTT. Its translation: CSVAVQGGSEAFF.

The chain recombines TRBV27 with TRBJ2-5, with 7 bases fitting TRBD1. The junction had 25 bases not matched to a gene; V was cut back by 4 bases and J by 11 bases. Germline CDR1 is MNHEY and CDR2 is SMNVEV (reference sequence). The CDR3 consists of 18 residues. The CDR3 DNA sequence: TGTGCCAGCAGTTCACTCCCATCCCGGGACAGAGACCTACGAAAGCAGTACTTC. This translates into CASSSLPSRDRDLRKQYF.

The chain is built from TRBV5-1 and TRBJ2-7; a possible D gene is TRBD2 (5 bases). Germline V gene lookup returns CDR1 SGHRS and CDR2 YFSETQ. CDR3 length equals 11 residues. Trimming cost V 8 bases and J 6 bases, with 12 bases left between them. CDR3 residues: CASGETSEQYF. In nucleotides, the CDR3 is TGCGCCAGTGGGGAGACGTCCGAGCAGTACTTC.

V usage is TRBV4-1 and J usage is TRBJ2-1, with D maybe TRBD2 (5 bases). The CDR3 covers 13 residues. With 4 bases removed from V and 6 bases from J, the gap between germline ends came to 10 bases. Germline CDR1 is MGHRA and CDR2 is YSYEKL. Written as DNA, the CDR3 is TGCGCCAGCAGCCCCTGGAGCGGCAATGAGCAGTTCTTC. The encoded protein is CASSPWSGNEQFF.

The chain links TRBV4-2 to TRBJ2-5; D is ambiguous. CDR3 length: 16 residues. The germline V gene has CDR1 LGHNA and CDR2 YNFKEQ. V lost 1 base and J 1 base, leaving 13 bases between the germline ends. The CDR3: CASSQGGDPGQETQYF. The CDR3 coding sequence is TGTGCCAGCAGCCAAGGAGGTGACCCCGGCCAAGAGACCCAGTACTTC.

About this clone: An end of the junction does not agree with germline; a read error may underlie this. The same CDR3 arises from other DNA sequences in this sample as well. In DNA, the CDR3 is TGTGCCAGCAGCTGGGACAGGGGATGGTATCGCAATCAGCCCCAGCACTTT. Its protein product is CASSWDRGWYRNQPQHF. The chain links TRBV5-8 to TRBJ1-5; 10 bases map to TRBD1. The CDR3 has 17 residues. Germline V gives CDR1 SGHTS, CDR2 YDEGEE.

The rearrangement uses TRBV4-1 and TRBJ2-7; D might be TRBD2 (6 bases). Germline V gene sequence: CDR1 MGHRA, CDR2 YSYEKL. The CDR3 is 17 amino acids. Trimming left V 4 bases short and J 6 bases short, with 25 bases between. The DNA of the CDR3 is TGCGCCAGCAGCCCCCAGTTCCCTACTAGCCTGCGGGGCGAGCAGTACTTC. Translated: CASSPQFPTSLRGEQYF.

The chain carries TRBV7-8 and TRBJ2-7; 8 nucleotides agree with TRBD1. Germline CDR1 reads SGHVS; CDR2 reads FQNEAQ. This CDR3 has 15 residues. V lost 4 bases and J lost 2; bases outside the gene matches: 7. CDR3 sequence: CASSSDRAPPYEQYF. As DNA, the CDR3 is TGTGCCAGCAGCTCGGACAGGGCACCCCCCTACGAGCAGTACTTC.

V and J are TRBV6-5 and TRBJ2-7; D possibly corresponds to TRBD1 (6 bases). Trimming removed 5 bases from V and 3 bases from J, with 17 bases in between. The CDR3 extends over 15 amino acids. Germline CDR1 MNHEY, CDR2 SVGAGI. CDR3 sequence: CASSRPGAAVYEQYF. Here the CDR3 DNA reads TGTGCCAGCAGTCGCCCAGGGGCAGCAGTCTACGAGCAGTACTTC.

CDR3 sequence reads: CASSRGGVKNIQYF. CDR3 DNA sequence: TGTGCCAGCAGCCGAGGCGGGGTGAAAAACATTCAGTACTTC. This sequence joins TRBV6-5 and TRBJ2-4; perhaps TRBD2 as D (6 bases). Trimming left V 6 bases short and J 4 bases short, with 13 bases between. This CDR3 comprises 14 residues. Germline V gene sequence: CDR1 MNHEY, CDR2 SVGAGI.

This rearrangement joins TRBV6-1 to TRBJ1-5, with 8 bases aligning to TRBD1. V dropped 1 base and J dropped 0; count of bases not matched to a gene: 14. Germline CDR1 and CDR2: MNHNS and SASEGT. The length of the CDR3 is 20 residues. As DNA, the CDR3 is TGTGCCAGCAGTGAAGTCCCCCGGCGGACAGGGTTTAATAGCAATCAGCCCCAGCATTTT. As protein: CASSEVPRRTGFNSNQPQHF.

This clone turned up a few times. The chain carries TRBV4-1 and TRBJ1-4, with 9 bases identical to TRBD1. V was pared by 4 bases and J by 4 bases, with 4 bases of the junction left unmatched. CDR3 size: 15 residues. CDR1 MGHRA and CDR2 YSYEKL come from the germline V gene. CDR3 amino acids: CASSPGGQGNEKLFF. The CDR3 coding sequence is TGCGCCAGCAGCCCCGGGGGACAGGGTAATGAAAAACTGTTTTTT.